The 20 T cell receptor beta chains reported below all come from one sample, sequenced in a study of cytomegalovirus exposure and HLA in healthy donors. Only in-frame clones appear in the TCRdb table, and some are missing; sequencing was by immunoSEQ multiplex PCR. The sample includes about 280,000 clones, roughly 88% seen only once; the top ten take roughly 0.93%. What was sequenced was PBMCs. These TCRs come from a woman between 18 and 29 years old in good health and CMV-seronegative.

The chain employs TRBV5-1 and TRBJ2-1, with 11 bases that match TRBD1. CDR3 length equals 14 residues. V shed 3 bases, J shed 9 bases, and the junction held 5 bases outside the gene matches. Germline lookup yields CDR1 SGHRS and CDR2 YFSETQ. Here the CDR3 reads CASSWGDRGFEQFF. In nucleotides, the CDR3 is TGCGCCAGCAGCTGGGGGGACAGGGGGTTTGAGCAGTTCTTC.

The genes are TRBV5-6 and TRBJ2-3; D gene unclear. CDR1 and CDR2 (germline): SGHDT, YYEEEE. V gave up 3 bases and J gave up 1 base, with 9 bases separating them. The CDR3 length is 14 residues. The CDR3 DNA reads TGTGCCAGCAGCTACTCACTCGGCACAGATACGCAGTATTTT. As protein: CASSYSLGTDTQYF.

The V gene is TRBV18, the J gene TRBJ2-2, with D maybe TRBD1 (5 bases). Germline V gene sequence: CDR1 KGHSH, CDR2 LQKENI. This CDR3 region has 14 residues. Between the trimmed V and J ends, which lost 3 bases and 3 bases, there was a span of 8 bases. The CDR3 DNA reads TGTGCCAGCTCACCTCCAGGGCACACCGGGGAGCTGTTTTTT. Amino acids: CASSPPGHTGELFF.

The CDR3 DNA follows: TGTGCCAGCAGTGAGGGCGTGAGTAGCAATCAGCCCCAGCATTTT. The encoded protein is CASSEGVSSNQPQHF. The chain is built from TRBV2 and TRBJ1-5; D remains ambiguous. Germline-derived CDR1 and CDR2 are SNHLY and FYNNEI. V was pared by 3 bases and J by 0 bases, with 9 bases between. The CDR3 loop spans 15 amino acids.

The chain is built from TRBV13 and TRBJ2-7, with 10 bases identical to TRBD2. CDR1 PRHDT and CDR2 FYEKMQ come from the germline V gene (reference sequence). This CDR3 is 16 amino acids long. Losses at the gene ends were 1 base for V and 1 base for J; bases not matched to a gene: 4. CDR3 protein: CASSLVAGGPSYEQYF. The DNA for the CDR3 is TGTGCCAGCAGCTTAGTAGCGGGAGGACCTTCCTACGAGCAGTACTTC.

V gene TRBV6-5 combines with J gene TRBJ1-4; no reliable D call. Trimming removed 0 bases from V and 8 bases from J, with 10 bases in between. CDR1 MNHEY and CDR2 SVGAGI come from the germline V gene. This CDR3 spans 14 amino acids. The CDR3 coding sequence is TGTGCCAGCAGTTACTCCGGACGGGAGGAAAAACTGTTTTTT. Protein product: CASSYSGREEKLFF.

The V call is TRBV19, the J call TRBJ2-1, with TRBD2 identical over 7 bases. CDR3 size: 17 residues. The germline V gene encodes CDR1 LNHDA and CDR2 SQIVND (reference sequence). With V trimmed by 0 bases and J by 5 bases, 10 bases remained unmatched. CDR3 DNA: TGTGCCAGTAGTATAGATCTGGGCGGGAGATGGGACAATGAGCAGTTCTTC. It specifies CASSIDLGGRWDNEQFF.

The chain carries TRBV15 and TRBJ1-5; TRBD1 aligns across 7 bases. The CDR3 has 14 amino acids. Germline assignment: CDR1 LNHNV and CDR2 YYDKDF (reference sequence). The junction had 6 bases not matched to a gene; V was cut back by 6 bases and J by 4 bases. CDR3 protein: CATRGGQRNQPQHF. DNA of the CDR3: TGTGCCACCAGGGGGGGACAGAGGAATCAGCCCCAGCATTTT.

V is TRBV4-1 and J is TRBJ2-7; 10 bases agree with TRBD1. Trimming removed 2 bases from V and 5 bases from J; junction bases left unmatched: 3. The length of the CDR3 is 14 residues. Germline V gene sequence: CDR1 MGHRA, CDR2 YSYEKL. CDR3 bases: TGCGCCAGCAGCCAAAGGGACAGGGGCCACGAGCAGTACTTC. Protein: CASSQRDRGHEQYF.

V gene TRBV15 combines with J gene TRBJ2-7, with D maybe TRBD1 (6 bases). Looked up from germline, CDR1 is LNHNV and CDR2 is YYDKDF (reference sequence). This CDR3 is 17 amino acids long. V dropped 1 base and J dropped 0 bases, with 16 bases sitting between them. This CDR3 is CATSRARGQNLSYEQYF. The DNA for the CDR3 is TGTGCCACCAGCAGAGCCCGAGGACAGAACCTCTCCTACGAGCAGTACTTC.

The chain links TRBV7-2 to TRBJ2-2; TRBD2 is a possible D gene (5 bases). The length of the CDR3 is 15 residues. Germline loops: CDR1 SGHTA, CDR2 FQGNSA. Trimming removed 5 bases from V and 4 bases from J, with 14 bases in between. The CDR3 loop is CASSTAASSTGELFF. For the CDR3, the DNA is TGTGCCAGCAGCACAGCGGCTAGTTCCACCGGGGAGCTGTTTTTT.

The chain has TRBV5-1 and TRBJ2-3; no definite D call. Trimming took off 0 bases at V and 4 bases at J, with 18 bases between the two ends. This CDR3 is 17 amino acids long. Germline V CDR1 and CDR2: SGHRS, YFSETQ. Here the CDR3 reads CASSLESGVVPPDTQYF. The CDR3 DNA sequence: TGCGCCAGCAGCTTGGAATCCGGAGTCGTTCCTCCAGATACGCAGTATTTT.

The gene calls are TRBV28 and TRBJ2-2; D uncertain. The germline V and J ends were trimmed by 2 bases and 4 bases, with 2 bases remaining between them. The germline CDR1 and CDR2 sequences are MDHEN and SYDVKM. The CDR3 is 12 amino acids. This chain's CDR3 is CASSLRTGELFF. The CDR3 DNA sequence: TGTGCCAGCAGTTTACGCACCGGGGAGCTGTTTTTT.

This chain connects TRBV5-1 to TRBJ2-5, with D maybe TRBD2 (7 bases). The CDR3 contains 14 residues. Trimming cost V 5 bases and J 5 bases, with 16 bases left between them. CDR1 and CDR2 (germline): SGHRS, YFSETQ. CDR3 loop: CASSHGGAAETQYF. The CDR3 DNA is TGCGCCAGCAGTCATGGGGGGGCCGCGGAGACCCAGTACTTC. The entire variable domain, with the rest obtained from reference TRBV5-1 and TRBJ2-5, is as follows: KAGVTQTPRYLIKTRGQQVTLSCSPISGHRSVSWYQQTPGQGLQFLFEYFSETQRNKGNFPGRFSGRQFSNSRSEMNVSTLELGDSALYLCASSHGGAAETQYFGPGTRLLVL.

The rearrangement joins TRBV11-3 to TRBJ2-5, with 8 bases identical to TRBD2. This CDR3 region has 15 residues. V lost 1 base, J lost 4 bases, and 5 bases stayed unmatched. Looked up from germline, CDR1 is SGHNT and CDR2 is YENEEA. This chain's CDR3 is CASSLAGGPGETQYF. The DNA for the CDR3 is TGTGCCAGCAGCTTAGCGGGAGGGCCCGGAGAGACCCAGTACTTC.

V usage is TRBV15 and J usage is TRBJ2-7, with 8 bases lining up with TRBD2. The V gene's germline CDR1 is LNHNV and CDR2 YYDKDF (reference sequence). This CDR3 spans 15 amino acids. V shed 0 bases and J 6 bases; nucleotides not matched to a gene: 7. CDR3 nucleotide sequence: TGTGCCACCAGCAGAGACGTCGGGACTAGTAGCGAGCAGTACTTC. Protein product: CATSRDVGTSSEQYF.

V gene TRBV27 combines with J gene TRBJ2-1, with 13 bases identical to TRBD2. The CDR3 contains 14 residues. The ends lost 8 bases at V and 7 bases at J; junction bases unmatched: 5. Looked up from germline, CDR1 is MNHEY and CDR2 is SMNVEV (reference sequence). The CDR3, as DNA: TGTGCCAGCGCTGGGACTAGCGGGGTGAATGAGCAGTTCTTC. It is translated as CASAGTSGVNEQFF.

V and J are TRBV9 and TRBJ2-1; D not resolved. Per the germline V gene, CDR1 is SGDLS and CDR2 is YYNGEE. CDR3 length equals 17 residues. The V end was cut by 0 bases, the J end by 2 bases, with 15 bases between. CDR3 sequence reads: CASSVEHVSSAYNEQFF. The CDR3, as DNA: TGTGCCAGCAGCGTAGAGCATGTCTCCAGCGCCTACAATGAGCAGTTCTTC.

This clone was picked up one time. V and J are TRBV27 and TRBJ1-5, with TRBD1 matching 8 bases. The CDR3 has 20 residues. V trimming: 5 bases; J trimming: 2 bases; junction bases outside the gene matches: 20. The V gene's germline CDR1 is MNHEY and CDR2 SMNVEV (reference sequence). CDR3 loop: CASSVWSPRTGWDGNQPQHF. The CDR3 DNA sequence: TGTGCCAGCAGTGTATGGTCCCCCCGGACAGGGTGGGACGGCAATCAGCCCCAGCATTTT.

The rearrangement joins TRBV27 to TRBJ2-7; 8 bases fit TRBD1. V was pared by 5 bases and J by 0 bases, with 3 bases of the junction left unmatched. CDR3 length equals 14 residues. CDR1 is MNHEY, CDR2 SMNVEV, per germline (reference sequence). CDR3 in DNA: TGTGCCAGCAGTGGACAGGGACGCTCCTACGAGCAGTACTTC. This encodes CASSGQGRSYEQYF.